This T cell receptor beta chain is from a study of blood T cell repertoires in COVID-19. Overall study context: T cells, B-cell-depleted T cells, or PBMCs supplied cDNA or gDNA.

Individuals drawn from approximately 22 US areas were about 18 to 95 years old. The study counted Cohort 3 donors as recovered given two negative PCRs, clearance, or symptom resolution. Study processing details: Quantification of nucleated cells was approximated via reference gene primer amplification. Assay used: immunoSEQ multiplex PCR; TCRdb lists only in-frame clones, some missing. V and J calls and clone size are given by that table; D and trimming were obtained from the DNA. The table has about 330,000 clones, approximately 88% seen once. This CDR3 spans 13 amino acids. V was pared by 3 bases and J by 6 bases, with 1 base of the junction left unmatched. Per germline, CDR1 MNHEY and CDR2 SMNVEV (reference sequence). The count of this clone is one.

The genes are TRBV27 and TRBJ2-2; the match to TRBD2 covers 7 bases. This sequence originates from a man younger than 45 who had recovered from COVID-19. Sequencing input: PBMCs or T cells enriched from blood (not recorded which). The CDR3 bases are TGTGCCAGCAGTTTCCGGGGGGCCGGGGAGCTGTTTTTT. Amino acids: CASSFRGAGELFF.